This T cell receptor beta chain was documented in a study of regulatory T cells in long-lasting Graves disease. The study's findings and limits: For persistent Graves' patients, TCR diversity was lower than for newly diagnosed ones. Persistent disease showed a preference for TRBV28, TRBJ1-2 and TRBJ2-5.

The CDR3 is made up of 12 amino acids. V lost 5 bases, J lost 7 bases, and 11 bases lay in between. Per germline, CDR1 MDHEN and CDR2 SYDVKM. Noted time point: persistent/refractory GD, antithyroid drugs over 5 years with positive TRAb. Following extraction of RNA from PBMCs, that RNA was used to make the TCR library. This clonotype was detected ten times or more. Antigen: not known. Arm-PCR of CDR3 regions and iRepertoire HTBI primers were used to build TCR beta libraries. TCRdb analysed the multiplex PCR reads with MiXCR anew, one entry per CDR3 protein. The repertoire includes approximately 500,000 distinct CDR3 sequences, about 22% of them detected once, and roughly 7.1% sits in the top ten.

This chain connects TRBV28 to TRBJ1-1; D unclear. The sequence was collected from a female donor with Graves disease. The sequencing used peripheral blood mononuclear cells (PBMCs), collected when the disease was refractory, from a patient treated with antithyroid drugs. The CDR3 reads CASSPFGIEAFF. The DNA of the CDR3 is TGTGCCAGCAGTCCTTTTGGGATTGAAGCTTTCTTT.